What follows is one T cell receptor beta chain and its context. The antigen remains unidentified. This entry comes from a study of T-cell reconstitution after alpha-beta-depleted transplantation in children. Study results and caveats: One year post-transplant, T-cell counts and diversity were largely derived from T cells produced anew.

The V gene lost 7 bases and the J gene lost 2 bases, with 13 bases spanning the gap. The CDR3 loop spans 13 amino acids. Germline assignment: CDR1 SQVTM and CDR2 ANQGSEA. Molecular barcoding with unique molecular identifiers was used for the TCRbeta library. One entry per CDR3 protein results from TCRdb running MiXCR on the PCR reads. The table shows some 600,000 distinct CDR3 sequences, with 10% to 15% occurring only once. The sample in question was PBMCs, mostly from graft donor cells, obtained 360 days after TCRalphabeta/CD19-depleted stem cell transplant. The chain couples TRBV29-1 to TRBJ2-3; D is unclear. The TCR originated in a male patient between 10 and 17 years old who had a stem cell transplant for acute myeloid leukemia, so the T cells may come from the graft donor. CDR3 in DNA: TGCAGCGCTGACTGGCCGAACACAGATACGCAGTATTTT. Its protein product is CSADWPNTDTQYF.